The rows below give T cell receptor beta chains drawn from one sample of a study of technical replicates of blood from a handful of donors. Assay used: immunoSEQ multiplex PCR; TCRdb lists only in-frame clones, some missing. The profile shows approximately 81,000 clones, 90% to 96% of them singletons. Sequenced input: T cells isolated from PBMCs. All receptors derive from a human donor in good health. CDR3s leave out the opening cysteine and the closing phenylalanine or tryptophan. Part of the rows lack a size; the others show once, few, many or a class for expanded clones.

V gene: TRBV6-1
clone size: .
CDR3 protein: ASRVQGSRTGELF

V gene: TRBV11-2
clone size: .
CDR3 protein: ASSLAGSYNEQF

V gene: TRBV11-1
clone size: .
CDR3 protein: ASSYPEDYEQY

V gene: TRBV19
clone size: .
CDR3 protein: ASRSKGGAQSNQPQH

V gene: TRBV27
clone size: .
CDR3 protein: ASSFRGGWYEQY

V gene: TRBV28
clone size: .
CDR3 protein: ASSSGATEAF

V gene: TRBV27
clone size: .
CDR3 protein: ASSFSSEQPQH

V gene: TRBV30
clone size: .
CDR3 protein: AWSVQRRGEQF

V gene: TRBV11-2
clone size: .
CDR3 protein: ASSSLRRSYGYT

V gene: TRBV6-6
clone size: .
CDR3 protein: ASSYFGTSYEQY

V gene: TRBV12-1
clone size: .
CDR3 protein: ASSSGTRSYEQY

V gene: TRBV7-3
clone size: .
CDR3 protein: ASSDSPGAYYNEQF

V gene: TRBV27
clone size: .
CDR3 protein: ASSQGVNEQY

V gene: TRBV4-3
clone size: .
CDR3 protein: ASSQDTPPETQY

V gene: TRBV7-3
clone size: once
CDR3 protein: ASSLHTSGRIYNEQF

V gene: TRBV4-2
clone size: .
CDR3 protein: ASSQDRGGSSYNEQF

V gene: TRBV25-1
clone size: .
CDR3 protein: ASSEWPNTEAF

V gene: TRBV5-1
clone size: .
CDR3 protein: ASSLDGGAYGYT

V gene: TRBV5-6
clone size: .
CDR3 protein: ASHPVDSYEQY

V gene: TRBV4-2
clone size: .
CDR3 protein: ASSQESGSSYNEQF

V gene: TRBV6-1
clone size: once
CDR3 protein: ASNRLAGVYNEQF

V gene: TRBV9
clone size: .
CDR3 protein: ASSGGETQY

V gene: TRBV7-6
clone size: few
CDR3 protein: ASSPRHSLRYGYT

V gene: TRBV28
clone size: .
CDR3 protein: ASSWDPGQAHNSYEQY

V gene: TRBV28
clone size: once
CDR3 protein: ATLDGGSGNTIY

V gene: TRBV4-2
clone size: .
CDR3 protein: ASSQVGGRYGNEQF

V gene: TRBV29-1
clone size: .
CDR3 protein: SVGEQGNVEKLF

V gene: TRBV18
clone size: .
CDR3 protein: ASSPGTSLSSYEQY

V gene: TRBV6-5
clone size: .
CDR3 protein: ASRRTHNQPQH

V gene: TRBV27
clone size: .
CDR3 protein: ASSTGHSNQPQH

V gene: TRBV6-5
clone size: .
CDR3 protein: ASSYSLADTDTQY

V gene: TRBV2
clone size: .
CDR3 protein: ASTLTGTANYGYT

V gene: TRBV10-3
clone size: .
CDR3 protein: AISESERSTDTQY

V gene: TRBV27
clone size: .
CDR3 protein: ASSFASAYNEQF

V gene: TRBV21-1
clone size: .
CDR3 protein: ASSKTETLNEKLF

V gene: TRBV11-2
clone size: .
CDR3 protein: ASSAAAKNIQY

V gene: TRBV7-9
clone size: .
CDR3 protein: ASSLVGTGIYNEQF

V gene: TRBV4-3
clone size: .
CDR3 protein: ASSQLSHMRDTEAF

V gene: TRBV13
clone size: .
CDR3 protein: ASTPSGEADYEQY

V gene: TRBV27
clone size: .
CDR3 protein: ASSFFGTGKLGQPQH

V gene: TRBV11-1
clone size: .
CDR3 protein: ASSDTRTGFDEQY

V gene: TRBV11-3
clone size: .
CDR3 protein: ASSLVSGTEAF

V gene: TRBV9
clone size: .
CDR3 protein: ASSPRGTEVTGELF